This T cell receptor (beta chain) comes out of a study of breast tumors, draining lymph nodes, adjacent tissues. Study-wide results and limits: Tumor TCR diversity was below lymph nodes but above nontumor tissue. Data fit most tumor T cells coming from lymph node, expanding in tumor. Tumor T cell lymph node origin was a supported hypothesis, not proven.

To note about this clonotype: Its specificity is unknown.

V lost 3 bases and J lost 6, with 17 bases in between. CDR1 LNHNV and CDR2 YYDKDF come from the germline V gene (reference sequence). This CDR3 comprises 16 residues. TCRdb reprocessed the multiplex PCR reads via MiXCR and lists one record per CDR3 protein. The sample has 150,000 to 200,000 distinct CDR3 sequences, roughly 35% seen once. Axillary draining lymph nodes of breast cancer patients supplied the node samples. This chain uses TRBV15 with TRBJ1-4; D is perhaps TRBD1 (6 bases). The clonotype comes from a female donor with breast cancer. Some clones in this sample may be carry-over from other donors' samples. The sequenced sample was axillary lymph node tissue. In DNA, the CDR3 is TGTGCCACCAGCAGGCTCGGGGGGGGCCAGGATGAAAAACTGTTTTTT. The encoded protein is CATSRLGGGQDEKLFF.